Listed below are T cell receptor beta chains from one sample, sequenced in a study of CD8+CD57+ T cells in acquired aplastic anemia. TCRdb passed the reads through MiXCR, listing each CDR3 protein once. This repertoire shows 200,000 to 250,000 distinct CDR3 sequences, 40% to 60% found once; its top ten account for just under 20%. Specimen: sorted CD4+, CD8+, or CD8+CD57+ T cells (not recorded which) from PBMCs. These receptors were taken from a human donor with aplastic anemia. The CDR3 runs from the conserved cysteine through the conserved F or W. D genes are given only for firm matches. Expanded clones are given a class, and other clones once, few, many or no size at all.

TRBD2 TRBJ2-7 TRBV7-2 - CASSPGASGNYGQYF TGTGCCAGCAGTCCGGGAGCTAGCGGGAACTACGGGCAGTACTTC
- TRBJ2-1 TRBV30 many CAWNKVGEQFF TGTGCCTGGAACAAGGTTGGTGAGCAGTTCTTC
- TRBJ2-1 TRBV24-1 - CATSPNRGTEQFF TGTGCCACCAGCCCCAATCGGGGGACAGAGCAGTTCTTC
- TRBJ2-1 TRBV29-1 many CSGSQNNEQFF TGCAGCGGTTCACAGAACAATGAGCAGTTCTTC
TRBD2 TRBJ2-3 TRBV7-9 - CASSGTSGGAGDTQYF TGTGCCAGCAGCGGGACTAGCGGGGGGGCGGGAGATACGCAGTATTTT
- TRBJ1-1 TRBV9 - CASSVAPSSEAFF TGTGCCAGCAGCGTAGCCCCCTCTTCCGAAGCTTTCTTT
- TRBJ2-5 TRBV20-1 - CNRSTQYF TGCAATAGAAGTACCCAGTACTTC
- TRBJ2-3 TRBV10-3 - CASSYVGGRGTDTQYF TGTGCCAGCAGTTACGTGGGGGGAAGAGGCACAGATACGCAGTATTTT
TRBD1 TRBJ1-1 TRBV15 - CATSRDFKGAAFF TGTGCCACCAGCAGAGATTTCAAGGGGGCGGCTTTCTTT
- TRBJ2-3 TRBV25-1 few CASSESDSTDTQYF TGTGCCAGCAGTGAATCGGACAGCACAGATACGCAGTATTTT
- TRBJ2-7 TRBV9 - CASSSGREQYF TGTGCCAGCAGCTCCGGACGGGAGCAGTACTTC